The next 27 T cell receptor beta chains were all read from a single sample in a study of technical replicates of blood from several donors. This table comes from immunoSEQ multiplex PCR, and its TCRdb copy is limited to in-frame clones, with some not included. The sample lists 70,000 to 75,000 clones, about 95% occurring once. Input material: T cells isolated from PBMCs. The source of these receptors is a human donor in good health.

This rearrangement joins TRBV5-1 to TRBJ1-1; D possibly corresponds to TRBD1 (5 bases). Looked up from germline, CDR1 is SGHRS and CDR2 is YFSETQ. Trimming removed 0 bases from V and 1 base from J, with 7 bases in between. The CDR3 length is 14 residues. CDR3 residues: CASSLVQGNTEAFF. The CDR3 nucleotides read TGCGCCAGCAGCTTGGTTCAGGGGAACACTGAAGCTTTCTTT.

The CDR3 reads CASSQDGQGIPYEQYF. In DNA, the CDR3 is TGTGCCAGCAGCCAAGATGGACAGGGGATCCCCTACGAGCAGTACTTC. The V gene is TRBV4-2, the J gene TRBJ2-7; 9 bases fit TRBD1. The V segment lost 0 bases and the J segment 2 bases; nucleotides outside the gene matches: 5. The CDR3 is 16 residues long. CDR1 and CDR2 from the germline V gene are LGHNA and YNFKEQ.

The chain is built from TRBV28 and TRBJ1-1; 8 nucleotides line up with TRBD1. The CDR3 loop spans 14 amino acids. Losses at the gene ends were 6 bases for V and 11 bases for J; bases not matched to a gene: 14. Germline lookup yields CDR1 MDHEN and CDR2 SYDVKM. CDR3 in DNA: TGTGCCAGCAGGACGAGAGGGGACAGGAGTCGTGCTTTCTTT. As protein: CASRTRGDRSRAFF.

V and J are TRBV7-9 and TRBJ2-7, with 14 positions matching TRBD2. The germline CDR1 and CDR2 sequences are SEHNR and FQNEAQ (reference sequence). The CDR3 consists of 16 residues. V gave up 3 bases and J gave up 2 bases; unmatched junction bases: 3. The DNA for the CDR3 is TGTGCCAGCAGCTTGGGGACTAGCGGGAGCGCCTACGAGCAGTACTTC. Translating it yields CASSLGTSGSAYEQYF.

The rearrangement uses TRBV18 and TRBJ1-1, with 7 bases aligning to TRBD1. Germline V gives CDR1 KGHSH, CDR2 LQKENI. Losses at the gene ends were 4 bases for V and 2 bases for J; bases not matched to a gene: 4. This CDR3 comprises 14 residues. The CDR3 region is CASSQGQANTEAFF. CDR3 sequence (DNA): TGTGCCAGCTCACAAGGACAGGCTAACACTGAAGCTTTCTTT.

This chain uses TRBV9 with TRBJ2-1; tentatively, D is TRBD1 (6 bases). The ends were cut back, 4 bases at V and 7 bases at J, with 12 bases in the middle. CDR3 size: 13 residues. Germline values: CDR1 SGDLS, CDR2 YYNGEE. The CDR3 loop reads CASSPRGKNEQFF. CDR3 bases: TGTGCCAGCAGCCCTAGGGGGAAAAATGAGCAGTTCTTC.

In nucleotides, the CDR3 is TGTGCCAGCAGTTTATTGACTAGCGGAAGCACAGATACGCAGTATTTT. Protein product: CASSLLTSGSTDTQYF. The chain has TRBV27 and TRBJ2-3; TRBD2 matches at 9 bases. With 1 base clipped from V and 0 bases from J, the junction kept 2 bases outside the gene matches. CDR3 size: 16 residues. Germline V gene data show CDR1 as MNHEY and CDR2 as SMNVEV (reference sequence).

V gene TRBV30 combines with J gene TRBJ1-1; 8 nucleotides match TRBD1. The V segment lost 3 bases and the J segment 3 bases; nucleotides outside the gene matches: 3. CDR3 size: 13 residues. The germline V gene has CDR1 GTSNPN and CDR2 SVGIG (reference sequence). The CDR3 DNA reads as TGTGCCTGGAGAACAGGGGGGTACACTGAAGCTTTCTTT. It encodes CAWRTGGYTEAFF.

This chain connects TRBV10-2 to TRBJ2-5, with 10 nucleotides matching TRBD2. Losses at the gene ends were 8 bases for V and 2 bases for J; bases not matched to a gene: 5. The CDR3 runs to 14 residues. Germline V gene data show CDR1 as WSHSY and CDR2 as SAAADI. CDR3 residues: CASGPTSGQETQYF. The CDR3 DNA is TGCGCCAGCGGTCCGACTAGCGGGCAAGAGACCCAGTACTTC.

V and J are TRBV11-3 and TRBJ1-1, with D possibly being TRBD1 (5 bases). This CDR3 spans 12 amino acids. Trimming pared 1 base from V and 6 bases from J, leaving 6 bases between. Germline lookup yields CDR1 SGHNT and CDR2 YENEEA. CDR3 DNA: TGTGCCAGCAGCTTAGGGACATCTGAAGCTTTCTTT. It encodes CASSLGTSEAFF.

The chain couples TRBV7-9 to TRBJ2-7, with 12 nucleotides matching TRBD2. Germline V gives CDR1 SEHNR, CDR2 FQNEAQ (reference sequence). The junction had 8 bases not matched to a gene; V was cut back by 3 bases and J by 2 bases. This CDR3 is 17 amino acids long. CDR3 in DNA: TGTGCCAGCAGCTTTCCGACTAGCGGGAGCCCTACCTACGAGCAGTACTTC. Translating gives CASSFPTSGSPTYEQYF. The full variable domain, completed using reference TRBV7-9 and TRBJ2-7, is DTGVSQNPRHKITKRGQNVTFRCDPISEHNRLYWYRQTLGQGPEFLTYFQNEAQLEKSRLLSDRFSAERPKGSFSTLEIQRTEQGDSAMYLCASSFPTSGSPTYEQYFGPGTRLTVT.

This chain links TRBV28 with TRBJ2-1, with TRBD2 as a possible D gene (5 bases). The CDR3 is made up of 14 amino acids. Germline-derived CDR1 and CDR2 are MDHEN and SYDVKM. The V and J ends lost 6 bases and 2 bases respectively, with 11 bases between them. For the CDR3, the DNA is TGTGCCAGCAGCCGGGGTCAGACCTACAATGAGCAGTTCTTC. The encoded protein is CASSRGQTYNEQFF.

V gene TRBV19 combines with J gene TRBJ2-5; D perhaps matches TRBD2 (5 bases). CDR3 size: 13 residues. Between the trimmed V and J ends, which lost 4 bases and 3 bases, there was a span of 9 bases. Per the germline V gene, CDR1 is LNHDA and CDR2 is SQIVND (reference sequence). For the CDR3, the DNA is TGTGCCAGTAGTAACAGCGGAAAAGAGACCCAGTACTTC. Residues: CASSNSGKETQYF.

The chain is built from TRBV20-1 and TRBJ2-7, with D maybe TRBD2 (6 bases). The V gene lost 5 bases and the J gene lost 5 bases, with 10 bases spanning the gap. The CDR3 sequence is 11 residues long. CDR1 is DFQATT and CDR2 is SNEGSKA in the germline V gene (reference sequence). The CDR3 loop reads CSAGGRNEQYF. The CDR3 DNA is TGCAGTGCTGGGGGGAGGAACGAGCAGTACTTC.

The J gene is TRBJ2-3, the V gene TRBV5-1, with no clear D. The CDR3 length is 15 residues. The germline gives CDR1 SGHRS, CDR2 YFSETQ. Trimming left V 0 bases short and J 0 bases short, with 8 bases between. CDR3 sequence: CASSLAGRSTDTQYF. The CDR3 bases are TGCGCCAGCAGCTTGGCCGGTCGCAGCACAGATACGCAGTATTTT.

The chain recombines TRBV14 with TRBJ1-2, with 9 bases identical to TRBD1. The CDR3 runs 15 residues. Germline V gene data show CDR1 as SGHDN and CDR2 as FVKESK. V shed 5 bases and J 8 bases; nucleotides not matched to a gene: 12. The CDR3: CASSSRDRVNEGYTF. For the CDR3, the DNA is TGTGCCAGCAGCTCCCGGGACAGGGTCAATGAGGGCTACACCTTC.

The chain employs TRBV11-2 and TRBJ2-7, with D tentatively TRBD1 (5 bases). Germline CDR1 reads SGHAT; CDR2 reads FQNNGV. V lost 3 bases and J lost 5, with 14 bases in between. There are 14 residues in the CDR3. CDR3 in amino acids: CASSFLLGANEQYF. CDR3 nucleotides: TGTGCCAGCAGCTTTCTCCTTGGGGCTAACGAGCAGTACTTC. The full variable domain, in which reference TRBV11-2 and TRBJ2-7 provide the parts outside the CDR3, is EAGVAQSPRYKIIEKRQSVAFWCNPISGHATLYWYQQILGQGPKLLIQFQNNGVVDDSQLPKDRFSAERLKGVDSTLKIQPAKLEDSAVYLCASSFLLGANEQYFGPGTRLTVT.

The J gene is TRBJ2-7, the V gene TRBV27, with 7 bases that match TRBD1. Trimming at V came to 3 bases and at J to 1 base, leaving 6 bases not matched to a gene. The germline CDR1 and CDR2 sequences are MNHEY and SMNVEV (reference sequence). There are 15 residues in the CDR3. CDR3: CASSLRGQPSYEQYF. The CDR3 DNA sequence: TGTGCCAGCAGTTTGAGGGGGCAGCCTTCCTACGAGCAGTACTTC.

The J gene is TRBJ2-5, the V gene TRBV5-1; D is unresolved. Trimming left V 0 bases short and J 5 bases short, with 11 bases between. Germline values: CDR1 SGHRS, CDR2 YFSETQ. This CDR3 has 14 residues. The DNA for the CDR3 is TGCGCCAGCAGCTTGGATGCTAGTGGGGAGACCCAGTACTTC. This codes for CASSLDASGETQYF. The variable domain in full, completed from reference TRBV5-1 and TRBJ2-5, reads KAGVTQTPRYLIKTRGQQVTLSCSPISGHRSVSWYQQTPGQGLQFLFEYFSETQRNKGNFPGRFSGRQFSNSRSEMNVSTLELGDSALYLCASSLDASGETQYFGPGTRLLVL.

The chain uses TRBV5-1 and TRBJ1-3, with 9 bases identical to TRBD1. Germline-derived CDR1 and CDR2 are SGHRS and YFSETQ. The CDR3 extends over 16 amino acids. J was trimmed by 4 bases and V by 2 bases; bases with no gene match: 7. CDR3 DNA sequence: TGCGCCAGCAGCTTACAACAGGGGGCAGGCGGAAACACCATATATTTT. It specifies CASSLQQGAGGNTIYF.

The chain uses TRBV5-5 and TRBJ1-2; tentative D call: TRBD1 (6 bases). This CDR3 contains 14 residues. The germline V gene encodes CDR1 SGHKS and CDR2 YYEKEE (reference sequence). Trimming took off 5 bases at V and 3 bases at J, with 14 bases between the two ends. Here the CDR3 DNA reads TGTGCCAGCAGAGAATACGGGACACACTATGGCTACACCTTC. This codes for CASREYGTHYGYTF.

This sequence joins TRBV7-6 and TRBJ1-6; no definite D call. The V and J ends lost 6 bases and 2 bases respectively, with 2 bases between them. The CDR3 spans 12 residues. In germline, CDR1 is SGHVS, CDR2 FNYEAQ. CDR3 nucleotide sequence: TGTGCCAGCAGTACCTATAATTCACCCCTCCACTTT. Encoded protein: CASSTYNSPLHF.

This rearrangement joins TRBV13 to TRBJ1-2, with TRBD1 identical over 8 bases. The CDR3 has 15 residues. V lost 1 base to trimming and J lost 3 bases; unmatched junction nucleotides: 4. CDR1 and CDR2 (germline): PRHDT, FYEKMQ (reference sequence). CDR3 in amino acids: CASSLEDRGYYGYTF. CDR3 nucleotide sequence: TGTGCCAGCAGCTTAGAAGACAGGGGATACTATGGCTACACCTTC.

The chain recombines TRBV6-1 with TRBJ2-7; the D gene is possibly TRBD2 (6 bases). Trimming pared 7 bases from V and 0 bases from J, leaving 13 bases between. The germline V gene encodes CDR1 MNHNS and CDR2 SASEGT. This CDR3 comprises 14 residues. CDR3 protein: CASTGSWGSYEQYF. The CDR3 nucleotides are TGTGCCAGCACCGGGAGTTGGGGCTCCTACGAGCAGTACTTC.

V and J are TRBV28 and TRBJ1-4, with a tentative D call TRBD1 (5 bases). Germline V gene data show CDR1 as MDHEN and CDR2 as SYDVKM. The CDR3 runs to 15 residues. V was clipped by 2 bases and J by 8 bases, with 15 bases between them. As DNA, the CDR3 is TGTGCCAGCAGTTTAAGTGGCCAGGGTCTGGAAAAACTGTTTTTT. This codes for CASSLSGQGLEKLFF.

The V gene is TRBV27, the J gene TRBJ2-7, with D perhaps matching TRBD2 (6 bases). This CDR3 region has 11 residues. Trimming cost V 6 bases and J 4 bases, with 7 bases left between them. Per the germline V gene, CDR1 is MNHEY and CDR2 is SMNVEV (reference sequence). The CDR3 coding sequence is TGTGCCAGCAGCGGGGGTTACGAGCAGTACTTC. This sequence encodes CASSGGYEQYF.

The chain uses TRBV25-1 and TRBJ2-5; TRBD2 matches at 14 bases. The CDR3 runs to 17 residues. Trimming cost V 5 bases and J 5 bases; bases outside gene matches: 10. Germline V gives CDR1 MGHDK, CDR2 SYGVNS. The CDR3 spells CASSSSAGLAGGETQYF. The CDR3 coding sequence is TGTGCCAGCAGTTCGTCCGCAGGACTAGCGGGGGGTGAGACCCAGTACTTC.